Shown below are 8 T cell receptor beta chains from a single sample sequenced in a study of somatic mutations in cytotoxic T cells in rheumatoid arthritis. The protocol was immunoSEQ multiplex PCR, while the TCRdb copy is restricted to in-frame clones and leaves out a portion. The data show about 6,900 clones, with around two thirds seen just once and about 16% held by the top ten. The sequencing input was CD8+ T cells sorted from blood. Every receptor here comes from an adult with rheumatoid arthritis.

A word on this clone: The CDR3 does not end in the conserved phenylalanine or tryptophan, so this is likely a read error. J is TRBJ1-2 and V is TRBV4-3; TRBD1 might be the D (6 bases). The V and J ends lost 0 bases and 5 bases respectively, with 16 bases between them. Germline-derived CDR1 and CDR2 are LGHNA and YSLEER. The length of the CDR3 is 16 residues. CDR3 sequence reads: CASSQDRGAGWYGYTL. The CDR3 bases are TGCGCCAGCAGCCAAGATCGGGGGGCCGGTTGGTATGGCTACACCCTC.

The V call is TRBV4-1, the J call TRBJ2-5, with TRBD2 matching 8 bases. V was pared by 5 bases and J by 11 bases, with 13 bases of the junction left unmatched. The length of the CDR3 is 14 residues. Germline CDR1 MGHRA, CDR2 YSYEKL. The DNA for the CDR3 is TGCGCCAGCAGCTCGGGACTAGGGGTAGGAGAGCAGTACTTC. This sequence encodes CASSSGLGVGEQYF.

The rearrangement uses TRBV4-3 and TRBJ2-1; D unresolved. Trimming cost V 2 bases and J 8 bases, with 19 bases left between them. This CDR3 region has 16 residues. Per germline, CDR1 LGHNA and CDR2 YSLEER. This chain's CDR3 is CASSQRTAPETDEQFF. The CDR3 nucleotides are TGCGCCAGCAGCCAACGAACAGCCCCGGAAACGGATGAGCAGTTCTTC.

The chain carries TRBV27 and TRBJ2-7; 7 nucleotides line up with TRBD2. V lost 5 bases and J lost 1; bases outside the gene matches: 2. Germline assignment: CDR1 MNHEY and CDR2 SMNVEV (reference sequence). The CDR3 has 13 residues. The CDR3 DNA reads TGTGCCAGCAGTCCGCGGGGGTCCTACGAGCAGTACTTC. Encoded protein: CASSPRGSYEQYF.

The chain carries TRBV29-1 and TRBJ1-2, with a weak D call TRBD1 (5 bases). CDR3 length equals 11 residues. V lost 5 bases to trimming and J lost 7 bases, with 11 bases between them. From germline, CDR1 is SQVTM and CDR2 ANQGSEA. CDR3 DNA sequence: TGCAGCGTTTCCCAGGGAGGTGGCTACACCTTC. Protein sequence: CSVSQGGGYTF.

This clone was recorded only once. This sequence joins TRBV27 and TRBJ2-5, with D unresolved. The germline V gene has CDR1 MNHEY and CDR2 SMNVEV (reference sequence). This CDR3 has 15 residues. V was pared by 7 bases and J by 1 base, with 16 bases between. The CDR3, as DNA: TGTGCCAGCAAATCTCGTCCGTCGGGCCAAGAGACCCAGTACTTC. Amino acids: CASKSRPSGQETQYF.

This sequence joins TRBV7-9 and TRBJ2-5, with D unclear. Germline V gene sequence: CDR1 SEHNR, CDR2 FQNEAQ (reference sequence). The CDR3 spans 13 residues. Trimming left V 5 bases short and J 1 base short, with 8 bases between. This CDR3 is CASSPRAQETQYF. The CDR3 DNA follows: TGTGCCAGCAGCCCTCGAGCCCAAGAGACCCAGTACTTC.

V usage is TRBV27 and J usage is TRBJ1-2; a weak D match, TRBD1 (6 bases). With 6 bases removed from V and 5 bases from J, the gap between germline ends came to 19 bases. CDR3 size: 15 residues. Per germline, CDR1 MNHEY and CDR2 SMNVEV (reference sequence). In DNA form, the CDR3 reads TGTGCCAGCAGCTTGGGCGGGCGCGGACAGTATGGCTACACCTTC. It yields the protein CASSLGGRGQYGYTF.